The clone carrying this TCR beta chain was seen only a few times. A quantity of about 0.5 to 1 ug RNA underwent reverse transcription using random hexamers. MiXCR, applied by TCRdb to the immunoSEQ multiplex PCR reads, yields one record per CDR3 protein. The profile shows about 140,000 distinct CDR3 sequences, just under 95% of them singletons. This specimen belongs to a study of CD8 T cells in Susac syndrome. Study context: There were Susac syndrome patients who were therapy-naive at blood draw, others on corticosteroids, and others on intravenous immunoglobulin alone.

The ends were cut back, 0 bases at V and 4 bases at J, with 7 bases in the middle. Germline assignment: CDR1 GTSNPN and CDR2 SVGIG (reference sequence). The CDR3 loop spans 13 amino acids. FACS was used to enrich TEMRA cells, whereas the CD8+ and CD4+ T cells were obtained by negative isolation. This receptor was obtained from a human donor with Susac syndrome. The sequenced sample consisted of CD4+ T cells from PBMCs. The chain employs TRBV30 and TRBJ1-5, with TRBD1 as a possible D gene (5 bases). The chain's CDR3 is CAWSVGENQPQHF. DNA of the CDR3: TGTGCCTGGAGTGTGGGGGAGAATCAGCCCCAGCATTTT.